The rows below give T cell receptor beta chains drawn from one sample of a study of blood T cells in healthy people across ages. TCRdb reprocessed the 5' RACE reads with MiXCR, giving one entry per CDR3 protein. The sample consists of hundreds of thousands of distinct CDR3 sequences, around 48% of them appearing once. The sample comprised blood. The receptor set was obtained from a young man in good health. Each CDR3 is given with its conserved first and last residue. D genes are given only for firm matches. A clone size is listed for some rows: how often the clone was seen (once, few, many), or a class if it is expanded.

V gene,J gene,D gene,clone size,CDR3 protein,CDR3 DNA
TRBV27,TRBJ1-6,TRBD1,-,CASSLTRGRSDNSPLHF,TGTGCCAGCAGTTTAACCAGGGGGCGAAGTGATAATTCACCCCTCCACTTT
TRBV27,TRBJ1-2,-,few,CASSFGGRADYGYTF,TGTGCCAGCAGTTTCGGGGGACGGGCTGACTATGGCTACACCTTC
TRBV4-2,TRBJ2-2,-,-,CASSLGASNTGELFF,TGTGCCAGCAGTTTAGGCGCCTCTAACACCGGGGAGCTGTTTTTT
TRBV10-3,TRBJ1-5,-,once,CALHEITGGVRGQPQHF,TGTGCCCTCCATGAAATAACAGGCGGGGTTAGGGGTCAGCCCCAGCATTTT
TRBV20-1,TRBJ2-5,TRBD1,-,CSARAPRGMETQYF,TGCAGTGCTAGAGCCCCCAGGGGGATGGAGACCCAGTACTTC
TRBV27,TRBJ2-1,-,-,CASRGAGFNEQFF,TGTGCCAGCAGGGGGGCGGGGTTCAATGAGCAGTTCTTC
TRBV6-1,TRBJ1-5,-,-,CASSTSQGNQPQHF,TGTGCCAGCAGCACCTCACAGGGAAATCAGCCCCAGCATTTT
TRBV28,TRBJ2-5,TRBD1,-,CASSPGQGRAETQYF,TGTGCCAGCAGTCCGGGACAGGGACGAGCAGAGACCCAGTACTTC
TRBV10-3,TRBJ2-7,-,-,CAIESTEAYEQYF,TGTGCCATCGAATCGACAGAAGCCTACGAGCAGTACTTC
TRBV7-9,TRBJ1-1,TRBD1,-,CASSEYDRGLLRTEAFF,TGTGCCAGCAGCGAATACGACAGGGGGTTATTGCGTACTGAAGCTTTCTTT